The following is a T cell receptor beta chain sequence with its context. The data derive from a study of control samples from healthy donors and cancer patients. Some clones are missing from TCRdb's copy, which holds only in-frame ones; the method was immunoSEQ multiplex PCR. This sample has about 140,000 clones, with roughly 92% found just once. Trimming stripped 5 bases from V and 1 base from J, with 17 bases between. The length of the CDR3 is 16 residues. From germline, CDR1 is LNHNV and CDR2 YYDKDF (reference sequence). The V call is TRBV15, the J call TRBJ1-2, with D hard to call. Sample: blood. This clonotype was obtained from a man under 40 in good health. This chain's CDR3 is CATSLDRSADNYGYTF. DNA of the CDR3: TGTGCCACCAGCCTTGACCGGAGCGCGGATAACTATGGCTACACCTTC.